The TCR beta chain described here comes from a study of kidney transplant recipient with SARS-CoV-2 infection. TCRdb redid the calling of the reads with MiXCR, one entry per CDR3 protein. The profile covers fewer than 250,000 distinct CDR3 sequences, with roughly 26% appearing a single time and 6% to 8.5% taken by the ten largest. This clonotype was detected ten times or more. With V trimmed by 1 base and J by 4 bases, 10 bases remained unmatched. The CDR3 extends over 18 amino acids. The V gene's germline CDR1 is LGHDT and CDR2 YNNKEL (reference sequence). The TCR comes from a male patient between 25 and 39 years old who had COVID-19 and was a kidney transplant recipient. The T cells may come from the graft donor. The chain recombines TRBV3-1 with TRBJ2-3; 11 nucleotides align to TRBD2. Sequencing used a blood sample, obtained at baseline and on roughly day 120 from a kidney transplant recipient. Here the CDR3 reads CASSQAKGLAVRSDTQYF. CDR3 nucleotides: TGTGCCAGCAGCCAAGCAAAGGGACTAGCGGTCCGTTCAGATACGCAGTATTTT.